One sample yielded the 10 T cell receptor beta chains listed below, sequenced in a study of vaccination and CD4 T cells after COVID-19 (dated by TCRdb to the early 2020s). The antigens of these receptors remain unknown. What the treatment or condition label conveys for this sample: approximately 10-day PBMC culture with coronavirus spike peptide pools or control peptides (ViraFEST assay). CD4+ T cells from unexposed donors were collected before the COVID-19 pandemic (2011-2018). Library creation used PCR. Sequencing took place on an Illumina iSeq 100. DNA from cultured CD4+ T cells was subjected to TCR sequencing with the Oncomine TCR Beta short-read assay at the Johns Hopkins FTIC core. TCRdb ran its own pipeline on the public reads, namely fastp trimming at Q25 and MiXCR clone calling, and kept in-frame beta chains. When rows share a CDR3 protein, they turn into one entry using the most common DNA and genes. Counted in this sample were about 4,600 distinct CDR3 sequences; more than 55% of them appeared once. 40% to 45% of the sample lies in the top ten.

Sequencing was performed on CD4+ T cells from blood, cultured in vitro. These receptors were collected from a human donor in good health.

This chain links TRBV6-1 with TRBJ2-2; 11 nucleotides align to TRBD2. The germline gives CDR1 MNHNS, CDR2 SASEGT. The CDR3 is 16 amino acids. The ends lost 6 bases at V and 2 bases at J; junction bases unmatched: 5. The chain's CDR3 is CASRRLAGGNTGELFF. For the CDR3, the DNA is TGTGCCAGCAGGCGGCTAGCGGGGGGAAACACCGGGGAGCTGTTTTTT.

The chain couples TRBV2 to TRBJ2-2; 12 nucleotides match TRBD2. V was clipped by 4 bases and J by 5 bases; unmatched bases: 2. The CDR3 has 15 amino acids. Germline V lookup: CDR1 SNHLY, CDR2 FYNNEI. CDR3 bases: TGTGCCAGCAGTGTCCTAGCGGGGGGGACCGGGGAGCTGTTTTTT. Translated, it gives CASSVLAGGTGELFF.

V is TRBV6-1 and J is TRBJ1-3; 9 nucleotides match TRBD1. Trimming removed 6 bases from V and 1 base from J; junction bases left unmatched: 1. Germline CDR1 MNHNS, CDR2 SASEGT. The CDR3 is 14 residues long. The CDR3 is CASSGTGSGNTIYF. DNA of the CDR3: TGTGCCAGCAGCGGGACAGGGTCTGGAAACACCATATATTTT.

This clonotype was seen only once. The likely explanation is a read error, given a far larger clone one base away. The rearrangement uses TRBV7-8 and TRBJ2-7, with D maybe TRBD2 (6 bases). Trimming cost V 3 bases and J 12 bases, with 18 bases left between them. Per the germline V gene, CDR1 is SGHVS and CDR2 is FQNEAQ. The CDR3 is 13 residues long. CDR3 sequence reads: CASSFRRRETRYF. CDR3 nucleotide sequence: TGTGCCAGCAGCTTTCGTCGGAGGGAGACCCGGTACTTC.

A word on this clonotype: The junction differs from germline at one of its ends, possibly a read error. The rearrangement links TRBV20-1 to TRBJ1-1; 11 positions match TRBD1. Germline loops: CDR1 DFQATT, CDR2 SNEGSKA (reference sequence). The CDR3 is 18 residues long. The CDR3 sequence: CSARMGTGGWAGYTEAFF. CDR3 nucleotides: TGTAGTGCTAGGATGGGGACAGGGGGTTGGGCAGGGTATACTGAAGCTTTCTTT.

This clonotype was detected a few times. The gene calls are TRBV20-1 and TRBJ1-3, with a possible D match to TRBD1 (5 bases). The length of the CDR3 is 15 residues. The V end lost 6 bases, the J end lost 0 bases, and 15 bases lay between the germline ends. Germline CDR1 DFQATT, CDR2 SNEGSKA (reference sequence). CDR3 nucleotide sequence: TGCAGTGCCCGGGACGGGTCGAGCTCTGGAAACACCATATATTTT. Its protein is CSARDGSSSGNTIYF.

V is TRBV2 and J is TRBJ2-7; D perhaps matches TRBD2 (6 bases). Germline V gives CDR1 SNHLY, CDR2 FYNNEI. Deletions cut 7 bases from V and 2 bases from J, with 15 bases between. This CDR3 has 14 amino acids. CDR3 sequence reads: CASIEGRPTYEQYF. The CDR3 nucleotides are TGTGCCAGCATCGAGGGGAGGCCGACCTACGAGCAGTACTTC.

The CDR3 DNA sequence: TGCAGTGCTGGGGTAGCGGGAGGAGCGAACAATGAGCAGTTCTTC. The encoded protein is CSAGVAGGANNEQFF. V and J are TRBV20-1 and TRBJ2-1, with 10 bases fitting TRBD2. Germline lookup yields CDR1 DFQATT and CDR2 SNEGSKA (reference sequence). CDR3 length: 15 residues. V dropped 5 bases and J dropped 5; count of bases not matched to a gene: 9.

The chain couples TRBV10-3 to TRBJ1-2; possible D gene TRBD1, 5 bases. The CDR3 contains 15 residues. Looked up from germline, CDR1 is ENHRY and CDR2 is SYGVKD. V was shortened by 5 bases and J by 6 bases, with 19 bases between the two germline ends. This CDR3 is CAISSPARANDGYTF. As DNA, the CDR3 is TGTGCCATCAGTAGCCCAGCCAGGGCCAACGATGGCTACACCTTC.

This chain joins TRBV28 and TRBJ1-3; 11 bases match TRBD1. CDR3 length: 15 amino acids. With 6 bases clipped from V and 9 bases from J, the junction kept 10 bases outside the gene matches. Germline values: CDR1 MDHEN, CDR2 SYDVKM. CDR3 region: CASSEPGTGGVTIYF. Here the CDR3 DNA reads TGTGCCAGCAGCGAGCCCGGGACAGGGGGTGTCACCATATATTTT.